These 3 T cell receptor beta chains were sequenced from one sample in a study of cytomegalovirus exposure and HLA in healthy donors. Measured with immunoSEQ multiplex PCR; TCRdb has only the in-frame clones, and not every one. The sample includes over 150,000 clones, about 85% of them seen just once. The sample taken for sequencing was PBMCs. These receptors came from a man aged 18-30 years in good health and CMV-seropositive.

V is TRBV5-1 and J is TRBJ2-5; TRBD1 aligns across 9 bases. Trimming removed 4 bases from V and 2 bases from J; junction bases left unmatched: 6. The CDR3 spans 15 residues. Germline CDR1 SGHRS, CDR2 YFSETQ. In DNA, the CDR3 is TGCGCCAGCAGCGTATGGACAGGGGAACAAGAGACCCAGTACTTC. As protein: CASSVWTGEQETQYF.

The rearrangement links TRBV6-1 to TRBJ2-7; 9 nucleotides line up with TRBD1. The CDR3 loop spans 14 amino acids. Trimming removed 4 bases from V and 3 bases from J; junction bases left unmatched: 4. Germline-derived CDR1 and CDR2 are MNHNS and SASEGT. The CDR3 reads CASSGRDRVYEQYF. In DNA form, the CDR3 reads TGTGCCAGCAGTGGCCGGGACAGGGTCTACGAGCAGTACTTC.

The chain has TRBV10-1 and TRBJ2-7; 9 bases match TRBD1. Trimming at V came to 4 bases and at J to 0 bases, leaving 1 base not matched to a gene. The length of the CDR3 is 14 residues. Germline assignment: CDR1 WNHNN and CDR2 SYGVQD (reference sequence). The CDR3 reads CASSGTGDSYEQYF. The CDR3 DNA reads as TGCGCCAGCAGTGGGACAGGGGACTCCTACGAGCAGTACTTC.